This passage covers 28 T cell receptor beta chains from one sample sequenced in a study of T cell responses to AZD1222 COVID-19 vaccine. The method was immunoSEQ multiplex PCR; TCRdb's version includes in-frame clones alone and lacks a portion of them. The table has approximately 150,000 clones, around 94% seen once. The specimen was peripheral blood, collected on day 0 of AZD1222 vaccination. Receptors originate from an adult in good health.

This clone appeared once. The chain couples TRBV9 to TRBJ2-2; D may be TRBD2 (6 bases). The CDR3 runs to 15 residues. The ends were cut back, 0 bases at V and 5 bases at J, with 11 bases in the middle. Germline V lookup: CDR1 SGDLS, CDR2 YYNGEE. The CDR3 sequence is CASSVVTGGTGELFF. CDR3 coding DNA: TGTGCCAGCAGCGTAGTGACTGGGGGGACCGGGGAGCTGTTTTTT.

The rearrangement links TRBV29-1 to TRBJ1-2; perhaps TRBD1 as D (5 bases). The length of the CDR3 is 12 residues. V was clipped by 4 bases and J by 8 bases, with 14 bases between them. Germline CDR1 is SQVTM and CDR2 is ANQGSEA. The CDR3 nucleotides read TGCAGCGTTGTTAGGGGATCAGGAGGCTACACCTTC. It specifies CSVVRGSGGYTF.

The chain carries TRBV27 and TRBJ2-7; weak D call: TRBD1 (7 bases). CDR1 MNHEY and CDR2 SMNVEV come from the germline V gene (reference sequence). The CDR3 totals 14 residues. The V and J ends lost 3 bases and 3 bases respectively, with 12 bases between them. The CDR3 protein is CASSFAGQNYEQYF. Written as DNA, the CDR3 is TGTGCCAGCAGTTTCGCGGGACAGAACTACGAGCAGTACTTC.

The CDR3 DNA is TGTGCCAGTAGACAAGACAGGTACTCTGGAAACACCATATATTTT. Its translation: CASRQDRYSGNTIYF. The rearrangement links TRBV19 to TRBJ1-3; tentatively, D is TRBD1 (6 bases). Germline loops: CDR1 LNHDA, CDR2 SQIVND (reference sequence). This CDR3 comprises 15 residues. Trimming cost V 6 bases and J 0 bases, with 12 bases left between them.

The rearrangement links TRBV29-1 to TRBJ1-5; no firm D call. Germline V CDR1 and CDR2: SQVTM, ANQGSEA. Trimming took 1 base from V and 4 from J, leaving 5 bases between them. This CDR3 has 12 residues. CDR3 protein: CSVEGENQPQHF. The CDR3 bases are TGCAGCGTTGAAGGGGAGAATCAGCCCCAGCATTTT.

This chain uses TRBV30 with TRBJ2-1; 7 nucleotides agree with TRBD2. CDR1 is GTSNPN and CDR2 is SVGIG in the germline V gene (reference sequence). J gave up 0 bases and V 3 bases, and 5 bases lay outside the gene matches. The CDR3 is made up of 15 amino acids. The CDR3 region has the DNA TGTGCCTGGAGCAAGACTAGCCGCTCCTACAATGAGCAGTTCTTC. It encodes CAWSKTSRSYNEQFF.

The chain joins TRBV5-1 to TRBJ2-1; D gene unclear. Trimming removed 4 bases from V and 7 bases from J, with 12 bases in between. The CDR3 totals 13 residues. Germline CDR1 and CDR2: SGHRS and YFSETQ. CDR3 in amino acids: CASSTRDVNEQFF. As DNA, the CDR3 is TGCGCCAGCAGCACTCGAGACGTGAATGAGCAGTTCTTC.

V is TRBV7-7 and J is TRBJ2-7; possible D gene TRBD2, 6 bases. The CDR3 totals 13 residues. CDR1 SSHAT and CDR2 FNYEAQ come from the germline V gene (reference sequence). V lost 5 bases to trimming and J lost 3 bases, with 11 bases between them. For the CDR3, the DNA is TGTGCCAGCAGCCTCAGTAGCGGCTACGAGCAGTACTTC. Protein sequence: CASSLSSGYEQYF. The full variable domain, rest sourced from reference TRBV7-7 and TRBJ2-7, is GAGVSQSPRYKVTKRGQDVTLRCDPISSHATLYWYQQALGQGPEFLTYFNYEAQPDKSGLPSDRFSAERPEGSISTLTIQRTEQRDSAMYRCASSLSSGYEQYFGPGTRLTVT.

The chain combines TRBV7-9 with TRBJ1-1; 7 bases are shared with TRBD1. The CDR3 is 16 residues long. The ends lost 5 bases at V and 1 base at J; junction bases unmatched: 10. Germline CDR1 and CDR2: SEHNR and FQNEAQ (reference sequence). As DNA, the CDR3 is TGTGCCAGCAGCCCTACAGGGGCTAACCCGAACACTGAAGCTTTCTTT. Residues: CASSPTGANPNTEAFF.

J is TRBJ2-4 and V is TRBV5-1; D is possibly TRBD1 (5 bases). The CDR3 has 14 residues. Germline CDR1 SGHRS, CDR2 YFSETQ. V lost 0 bases and J lost 4, with 8 bases in between. The CDR3 DNA sequence: TGCGCCAGCAGCTTGGGGCAGGGAAAAAACATTCAGTACTTC. Translated, it gives CASSLGQGKNIQYF.

The chain is built from TRBV7-9 and TRBJ2-7; 8 bases are a match to TRBD1. The J segment lost 4 bases and the V segment lost 5 bases, leaving 4 bases of the junction unmatched. CDR1 and CDR2 (germline): SEHNR, FQNEAQ (reference sequence). CDR3 size: 13 residues. The CDR3 nucleotides read TGTGCCAGCAGCCCAAGACAGGGGTACGAGCAGTACTTC. This translates into CASSPRQGYEQYF.

The chain is built from TRBV6-1 and TRBJ1-5, with 7 bases that match TRBD1. V was clipped by 1 base and J by 7 bases; unmatched bases: 10. Germline lookup yields CDR1 MNHNS and CDR2 SASEGT. CDR3 size: 16 residues. CDR3 region: CASSEVPQGVGQPQHF. The CDR3, as DNA: TGTGCCAGCAGTGAAGTCCCTCAGGGGGTAGGGCAGCCCCAGCATTTT.

This clone was found once. The gene calls are TRBV19 and TRBJ1-1; perhaps TRBD1 as D (6 bases). The V and J ends lost 3 bases and 1 base respectively, with 15 bases between them. CDR1 LNHDA and CDR2 SQIVND come from the germline V gene (reference sequence). CDR3 length equals 16 residues. CDR3 sequence reads: CASSIYGRGSNTEAFF. CDR3 nucleotide sequence: TGTGCCAGTAGTATTTATGGTAGGGGGTCGAACACTGAAGCTTTCTTT.

V and J are TRBV21-1 and TRBJ1-2. TRBV21-1 is a pseudogene segment. The CDR3 has 10 amino acids. CDR3 sequence reads: CASSPSGYTF. CDR3 coding DNA: TGTGCCAGCAGCCCGTCGGGCTACACCTTC.

This sequence joins TRBV5-1 and TRBJ1-2; 7 bases match TRBD1. Germline assignment: CDR1 SGHRS and CDR2 YFSETQ. The trim removed 0 bases at V and 2 bases at J, leaving 4 bases unmatched. The CDR3 is 15 residues long. As DNA, the CDR3 is TGCGCCAGCAGCTTGGCCGGGACAGCGAACTATGGCTACACCTTC. Translated: CASSLAGTANYGYTF.

The V and J genes are TRBV7-6 and TRBJ1-1; 7 bases are a match to TRBD1. The CDR3 runs 14 residues. In germline, CDR1 is SGHVS, CDR2 FNYEAQ. Germline trimming cut 5 bases from V and 3 bases from J; bases unmatched to any gene: 6. The CDR3 is CASSPDRAYTEAFF. CDR3 sequence (DNA): TGTGCCAGCAGCCCAGACAGGGCGTACACTGAAGCTTTCTTT.

The rearrangement joins TRBV30 to TRBJ2-2; the match to TRBD2 covers 10 bases. The CDR3 is 15 amino acids. CDR1 and CDR2 (germline): GTSNPN, SVGIG (reference sequence). Trimming took 5 bases from V and 2 from J; bases not matched to a gene: 5. CDR3 residues: CAWGPSGRNTGELFF. In DNA form, the CDR3 reads TGTGCCTGGGGGCCTAGCGGGAGAAACACCGGGGAGCTGTTTTTT.

The genes are TRBV2 and TRBJ2-7; D remains ambiguous. This CDR3 contains 12 residues. The germline gives CDR1 SNHLY, CDR2 FYNNEI. The V gene lost 7 bases and the J gene lost 3 bases, with 10 bases spanning the gap. CDR3: CASKEAIYEQYF. CDR3 in DNA: TGTGCCAGCAAGGAAGCAATCTACGAGCAGTACTTC.

The chain has TRBV2 and TRBJ2-5, with a weak D call TRBD1 (6 bases). V was pared by 10 bases and J by 5 bases, with 11 bases between. This CDR3 has 11 residues. Germline loops: CDR1 SNHLY, CDR2 FYNNEI. This CDR3 reads CATSTGETQYF. DNA of the CDR3: TGTGCCACCTCGACAGGCGAGACCCAGTACTTC.

This clone came up once. The V and J genes are TRBV27 and TRBJ2-3; either TRBD1 or TRBD2 may supply D (6 bases each). CDR3 length: 16 residues. The germline gives CDR1 MNHEY, CDR2 SMNVEV (reference sequence). V was shortened by 8 bases and J by 1 base, with 19 bases between the two germline ends. The CDR3 reads CASGFSGAGGTDTQYF. The CDR3, as DNA: TGTGCCAGCGGATTTAGCGGAGCAGGGGGCACAGATACGCAGTATTTT.

The chain is built from TRBV10-3 and TRBJ1-2; D uncertain. V shed 7 bases and J shed 0 bases, with 9 bases lying between them. Germline CDR1 reads ENHRY; CDR2 reads SYGVKD. This CDR3 region has 13 residues. CDR3 bases: TGTGCCATCAAGTACGCAGCTAACTATGGCTACACCTTC. This codes for CAIKYAANYGYTF.

The J gene is TRBJ2-7, the V gene TRBV5-6; D is perhaps TRBD1 (5 bases). The CDR3 consists of 14 residues. In germline, CDR1 is SGHDT, CDR2 YYEEEE. V lost 0 bases and J 4 bases, leaving 11 bases between the germline ends. DNA for the CDR3: TGTGCCAGCAGCTTGGGGCACAGGCCGTACGAGCAGTACTTC. Translation gives CASSLGHRPYEQYF.

This chain uses TRBV5-1 with TRBJ2-5; the match to TRBD1 covers 8 bases. Germline V gene lookup returns CDR1 SGHRS and CDR2 YFSETQ. J lost 5 bases, V lost 5 bases, and 11 bases had no gene match. CDR3 length equals 15 residues. The CDR3 nucleotides read TGCGCCAGCAGTCTCGCGTCAGGGGGCTCGGAGACCCAGTACTTC. It codes for CASSLASGGSETQYF.

The chain is built from TRBV21-1 and TRBJ1-2. TRBV21-1 is assigned pseudogene status. The CDR3 is 14 residues long. DNA for the CDR3: TGTGCCAGCAGCCCCGAGACCAGCGACTATGGCTACACCTTC. Its protein is CASSPETSDYGYTF.

The V call is TRBV15, the J call TRBJ1-2; 10 nucleotides line up with TRBD1. CDR3 length: 15 amino acids. V lost 1 base, J lost 5 bases, and 4 bases stayed unmatched. Germline-derived CDR1 and CDR2 are LNHNV and YYDKDF (reference sequence). CDR3 sequence: CATSRGQGASYGYTF. CDR3 DNA sequence: TGTGCCACCAGCAGAGGACAGGGGGCTTCTTATGGCTACACCTTC.

The chain combines TRBV7-8 with TRBJ1-5, with D perhaps TRBD1 (6 bases). The V and J ends lost 1 base and 1 base respectively, with 8 bases between them. The length of the CDR3 is 15 residues. The germline V gene has CDR1 SGHVS and CDR2 FQNEAQ. The CDR3 loop reads CASSLVGQSNQPQHF. In nucleotides, the CDR3 is TGTGCCAGCAGCTTAGTAGGACAGAGCAATCAGCCCCAGCATTTT.

The table lists this clone with a count of one. The chain combines TRBV27 with TRBJ1-1, with D tentatively TRBD1 (5 bases). The V gene lost 0 bases and the J gene lost 3 bases, with 14 bases spanning the gap. The germline V gene encodes CDR1 MNHEY and CDR2 SMNVEV (reference sequence). The CDR3 totals 16 residues. In DNA, the CDR3 is TGTGCCAGCAGTTTATCATTGGCGCGAGGGGACACTGAAGCTTTCTTT. Translating it yields CASSLSLARGDTEAFF.

The CDR3 nucleotides read TGTGCCAGCTTCCAGCTCCCGGCTAAAGACTATGGCTACACCTTC. It yields the protein CASFQLPAKDYGYTF. This rearrangement joins TRBV6-5 to TRBJ1-2; the D is unclear. The CDR3 length is 15 residues. V dropped 8 bases and J dropped 3 bases, with 19 bases sitting between them. The V gene's germline CDR1 is MNHEY and CDR2 SVGAGI.